This T cell receptor beta chain appears in the sequencing data of a study of technical replicates of blood from a handful of donors. Profiled with immunoSEQ multiplex PCR; TCRdb holds only in-frame clones, not every one. The data hold 55,000 to 80,000 clones, with approximately 90% observed a single time. Losses at the gene ends were 7 bases for V and 1 base for J; bases not matched to a gene: 4. Looked up from germline, CDR1 is SNHLY and CDR2 is FYNNEI. This CDR3 spans 15 amino acids. The chain has TRBV2 and TRBJ1-5; TRBD1 matches at 10 bases. This sequence originates from a human donor in good health. Sequencing was done on a sample of T cells isolated from PBMCs. The CDR3 sequence is CASTGDRGSNQPQHF. In DNA, the CDR3 is TGTGCCAGCACCGGGGACAGGGGAAGCAATCAGCCCCAGCATTTT.